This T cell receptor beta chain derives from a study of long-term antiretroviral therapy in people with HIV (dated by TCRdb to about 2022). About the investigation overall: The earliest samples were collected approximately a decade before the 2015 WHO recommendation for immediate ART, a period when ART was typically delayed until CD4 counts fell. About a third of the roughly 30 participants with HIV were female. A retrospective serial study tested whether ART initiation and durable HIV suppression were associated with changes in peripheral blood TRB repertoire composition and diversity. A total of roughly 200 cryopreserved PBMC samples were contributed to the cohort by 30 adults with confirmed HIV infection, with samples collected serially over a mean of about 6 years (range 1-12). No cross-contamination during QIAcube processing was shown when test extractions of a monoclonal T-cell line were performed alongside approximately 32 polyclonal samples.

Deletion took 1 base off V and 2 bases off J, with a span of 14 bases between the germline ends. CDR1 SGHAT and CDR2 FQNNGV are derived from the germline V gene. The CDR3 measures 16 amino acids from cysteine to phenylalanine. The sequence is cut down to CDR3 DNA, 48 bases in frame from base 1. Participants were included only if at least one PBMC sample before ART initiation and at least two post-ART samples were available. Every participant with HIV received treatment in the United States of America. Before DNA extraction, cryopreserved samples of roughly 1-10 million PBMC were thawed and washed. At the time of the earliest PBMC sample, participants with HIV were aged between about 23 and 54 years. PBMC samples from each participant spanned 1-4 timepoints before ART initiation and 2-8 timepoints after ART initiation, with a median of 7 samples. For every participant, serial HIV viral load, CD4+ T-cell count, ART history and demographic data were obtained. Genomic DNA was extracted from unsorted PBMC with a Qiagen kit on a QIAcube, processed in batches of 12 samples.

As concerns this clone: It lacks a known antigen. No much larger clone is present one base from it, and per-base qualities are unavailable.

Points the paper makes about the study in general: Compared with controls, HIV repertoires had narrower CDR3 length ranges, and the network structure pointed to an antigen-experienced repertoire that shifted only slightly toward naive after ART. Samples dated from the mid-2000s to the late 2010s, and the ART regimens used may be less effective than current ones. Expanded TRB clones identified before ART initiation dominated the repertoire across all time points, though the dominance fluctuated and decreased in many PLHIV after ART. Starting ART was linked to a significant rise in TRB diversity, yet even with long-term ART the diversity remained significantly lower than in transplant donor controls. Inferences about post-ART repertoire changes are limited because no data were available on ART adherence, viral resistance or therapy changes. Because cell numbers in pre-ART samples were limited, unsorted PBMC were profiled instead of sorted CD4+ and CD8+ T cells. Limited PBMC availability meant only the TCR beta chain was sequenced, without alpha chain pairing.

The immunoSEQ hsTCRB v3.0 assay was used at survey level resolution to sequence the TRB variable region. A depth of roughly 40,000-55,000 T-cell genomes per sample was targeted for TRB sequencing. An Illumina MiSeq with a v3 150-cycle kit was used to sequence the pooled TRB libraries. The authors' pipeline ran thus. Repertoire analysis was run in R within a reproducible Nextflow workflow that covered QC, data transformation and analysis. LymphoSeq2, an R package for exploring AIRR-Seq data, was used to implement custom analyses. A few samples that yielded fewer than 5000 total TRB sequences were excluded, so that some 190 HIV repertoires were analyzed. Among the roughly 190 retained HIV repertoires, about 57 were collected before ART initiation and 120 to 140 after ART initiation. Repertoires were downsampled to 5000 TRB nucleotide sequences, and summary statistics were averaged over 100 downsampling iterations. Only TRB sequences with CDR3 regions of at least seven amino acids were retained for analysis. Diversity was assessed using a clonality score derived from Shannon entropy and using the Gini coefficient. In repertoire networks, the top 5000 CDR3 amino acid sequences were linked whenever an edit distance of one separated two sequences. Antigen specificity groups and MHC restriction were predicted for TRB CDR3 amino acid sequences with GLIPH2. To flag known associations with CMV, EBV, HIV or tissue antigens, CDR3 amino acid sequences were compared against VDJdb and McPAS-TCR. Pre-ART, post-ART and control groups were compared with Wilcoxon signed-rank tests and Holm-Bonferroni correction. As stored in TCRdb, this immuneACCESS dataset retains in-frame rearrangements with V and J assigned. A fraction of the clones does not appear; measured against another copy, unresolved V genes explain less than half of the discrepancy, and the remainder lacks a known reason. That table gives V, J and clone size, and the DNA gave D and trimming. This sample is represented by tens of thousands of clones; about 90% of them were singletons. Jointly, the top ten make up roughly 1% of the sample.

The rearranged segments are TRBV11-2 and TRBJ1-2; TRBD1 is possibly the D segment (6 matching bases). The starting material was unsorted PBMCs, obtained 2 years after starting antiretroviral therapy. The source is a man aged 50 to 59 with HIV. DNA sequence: TGTGCCAGCAGCTTAGGGGGAGGGGGATTCAACTATGGCTACACCTTC. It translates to CASSLGGGGFNYGYTF.